This TCR beta chain was sequenced during a study of cytomegalovirus exposure and HLA in healthy donors. At the level of the study: The 120 validation repertoires were produced on the same platform as the roughly 700 repertoires of the first cohort. This was reported in a later analysis.

Whole-study findings and limits: Reports showed the classifier diagnosing cytomegalovirus status with high specificity and sensitivity. The listing of some 170 TCR beta chains classed them as cytomegalovirus-associated.

To note about this clone: The antigen remains undetermined.

Some clones are missing from TCRdb's copy, which holds only in-frame ones; the method was immunoSEQ multiplex PCR. Altogether tens of thousands of clones are present, about 91% being singletons, with the ten largest covering about 3%. Sequenced input: PBMCs. This receptor was identified in a man younger than 35 in good health and CMV-seronegative.

CDR3 coding DNA: TGTGCCAGCAGTCCCGGGATGACTCTGTGGGGAAAACTGTTTTTT. Translation: CASSPGMTLWGKLFF. The genes are TRBV28 and TRBJ1-4, with unresolved D. Germline CDR1 MDHEN, CDR2 SYDVKM. The V end lost 5 bases, the J end lost 10 bases, and 20 bases lay between the germline ends. This CDR3 has 15 amino acids.